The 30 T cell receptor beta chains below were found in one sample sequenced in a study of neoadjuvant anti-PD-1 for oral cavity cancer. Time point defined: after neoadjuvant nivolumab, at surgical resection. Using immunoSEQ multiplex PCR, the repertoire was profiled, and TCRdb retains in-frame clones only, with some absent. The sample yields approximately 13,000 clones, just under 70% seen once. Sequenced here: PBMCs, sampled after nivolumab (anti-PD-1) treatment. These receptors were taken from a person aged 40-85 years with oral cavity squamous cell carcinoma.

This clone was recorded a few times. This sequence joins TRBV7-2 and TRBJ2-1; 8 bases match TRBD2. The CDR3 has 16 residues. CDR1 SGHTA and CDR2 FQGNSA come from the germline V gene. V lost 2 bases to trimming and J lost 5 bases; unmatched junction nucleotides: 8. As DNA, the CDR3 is TGTGCCAGCAGCTTAAGATGGCTAGCGGGTAACAATGAGCAGTTCTTC. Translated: CASSLRWLAGNNEQFF. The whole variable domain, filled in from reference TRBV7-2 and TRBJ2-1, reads GAGVSQSPSNKVTEKGKDVELRCDPISGHTALYWYRQSLGQGLEFLIYFQGNSAPDKSGLPSDRFSAERTGGSVSTLTIQRTQQEDSAVYLCASSLRWLAGNNEQFFGPGTRLTVL.

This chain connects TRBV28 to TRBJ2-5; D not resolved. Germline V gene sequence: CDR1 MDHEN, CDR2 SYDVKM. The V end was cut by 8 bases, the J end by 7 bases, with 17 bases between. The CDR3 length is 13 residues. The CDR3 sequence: CASSSRLSGTQYF. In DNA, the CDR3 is TGTGCCAGCTCCTCGAGGCTCTCGGGGACCCAGTACTTC.

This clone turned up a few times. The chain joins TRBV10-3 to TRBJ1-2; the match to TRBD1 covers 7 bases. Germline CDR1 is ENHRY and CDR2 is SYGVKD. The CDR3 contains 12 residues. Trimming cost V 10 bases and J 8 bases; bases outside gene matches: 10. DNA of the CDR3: TGTGCCACCCAAGACAGGGTTGGCGGCTACACCTTC. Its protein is CATQDRVGGYTF.

The CDR3 DNA sequence: TGTGCCTCCCAGAGGGGACAGGCTGAAGCTTTCTTT. It encodes CASQRGQAEAFF. This chain links TRBV30 with TRBJ1-1, with 8 bases matching TRBD1. CDR3 length: 12 residues. Germline V gene lookup returns CDR1 GTSNPN and CDR2 SVGIG (reference sequence). The V and J ends lost 7 bases and 6 bases, in that order; junction bases with no gene match: 7.

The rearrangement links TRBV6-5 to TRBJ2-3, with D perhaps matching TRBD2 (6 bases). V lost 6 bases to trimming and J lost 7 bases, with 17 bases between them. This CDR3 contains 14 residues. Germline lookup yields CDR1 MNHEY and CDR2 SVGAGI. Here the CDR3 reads CASRPEWGVNTQYF. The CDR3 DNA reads TGTGCCAGCAGGCCCGAGTGGGGGGTGAATACGCAGTATTTT.

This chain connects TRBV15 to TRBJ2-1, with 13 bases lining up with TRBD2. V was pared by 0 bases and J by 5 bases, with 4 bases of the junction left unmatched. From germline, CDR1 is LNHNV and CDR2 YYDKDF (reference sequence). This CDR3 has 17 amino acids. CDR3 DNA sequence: TGTGCCACCAGCAGAGATCTAGGGACTAGCGGGAACAATGAGCAGTTCTTC. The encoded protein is CATSRDLGTSGNNEQFF.

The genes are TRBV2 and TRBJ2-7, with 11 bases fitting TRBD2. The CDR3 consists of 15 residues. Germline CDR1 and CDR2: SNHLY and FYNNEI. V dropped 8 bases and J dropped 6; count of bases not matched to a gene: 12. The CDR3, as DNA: TGTGCCAGCCTAACCGGGACTAGCGGTAATATCGAGCAGTACTTC. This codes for CASLTGTSGNIEQYF.

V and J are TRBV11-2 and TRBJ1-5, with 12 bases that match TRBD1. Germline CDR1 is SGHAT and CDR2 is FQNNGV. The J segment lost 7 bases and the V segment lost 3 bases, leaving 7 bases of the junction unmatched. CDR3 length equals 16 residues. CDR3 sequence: CASSFRDRGPRQPQHF. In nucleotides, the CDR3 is TGTGCCAGCAGCTTCCGGGACAGGGGGCCGAGGCAGCCCCAGCATTTT.

CDR3 protein: CASSSGTRGSYNEQFF. CDR3 coding DNA: TGTGCCAGCAGTTCTGGGACTAGAGGTTCCTACAATGAGCAGTTCTTC. V gene TRBV2 combines with J gene TRBJ2-1, with 8 bases matching TRBD2. CDR1 is SNHLY and CDR2 is FYNNEI in the germline V gene. The CDR3 has 16 amino acids. Germline trimming cut 5 bases from V and 1 base from J; bases unmatched to any gene: 7.

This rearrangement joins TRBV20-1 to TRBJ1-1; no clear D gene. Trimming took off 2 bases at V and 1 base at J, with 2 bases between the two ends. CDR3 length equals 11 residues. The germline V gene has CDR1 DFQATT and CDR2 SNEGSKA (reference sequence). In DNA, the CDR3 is TGCAGTGCTAGACAGAACACTGAAGCTTTCTTT. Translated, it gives CSARQNTEAFF.

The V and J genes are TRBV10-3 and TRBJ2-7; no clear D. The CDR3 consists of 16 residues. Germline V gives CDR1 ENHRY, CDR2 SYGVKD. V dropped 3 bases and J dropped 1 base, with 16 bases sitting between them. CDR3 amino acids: CAISEPGSKGSYEQYF. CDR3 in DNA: TGTGCCATCAGTGAACCGGGCAGCAAGGGATCCTACGAGCAGTACTTC.

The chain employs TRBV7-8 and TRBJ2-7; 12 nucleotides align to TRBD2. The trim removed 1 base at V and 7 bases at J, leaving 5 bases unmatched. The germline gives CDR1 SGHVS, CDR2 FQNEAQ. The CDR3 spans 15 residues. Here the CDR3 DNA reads TGTGCCAGCAGCTTAGAACTAGCGGGAGGATCGGAGCAGTACTTC. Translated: CASSLELAGGSEQYF.

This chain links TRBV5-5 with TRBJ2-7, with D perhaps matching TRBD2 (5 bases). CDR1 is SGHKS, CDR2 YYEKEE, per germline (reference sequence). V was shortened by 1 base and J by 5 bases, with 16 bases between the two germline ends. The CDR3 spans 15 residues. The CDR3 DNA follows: TGTGCCAGCAGCTTGTTTGGAGGTCCGGTCGACGAGCAGTACTTC. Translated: CASSLFGGPVDEQYF.

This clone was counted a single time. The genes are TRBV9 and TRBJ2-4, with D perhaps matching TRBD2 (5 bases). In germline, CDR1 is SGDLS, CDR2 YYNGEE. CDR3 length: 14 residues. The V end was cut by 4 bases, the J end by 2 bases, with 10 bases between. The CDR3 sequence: CASSRPGSKNIQYF. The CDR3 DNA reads TGTGCCAGCAGCCGGCCGGGGTCCAAAAACATTCAGTACTTC. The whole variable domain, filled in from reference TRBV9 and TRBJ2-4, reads DSGVTQTPKHLITATGQRVTLRCSPRSGDLSVYWYQQSLDQGLQFLIQYYNGEERAKGNILERFSAQQFPDLHSELNLSSLELGDSALYFCASSRPGSKNIQYFGAGTRLSVL.

This chain's CDR3 is CASFGQGSNQPQHF. The DNA for the CDR3 is TGTGCCAGCTTCGGACAGGGATCCAATCAGCCCCAGCATTTT. The J gene is TRBJ1-5, the V gene TRBV28, with 8 positions matching TRBD1. CDR1 is MDHEN, CDR2 SYDVKM, per germline. This CDR3 has 14 residues. V gave up 8 bases and J gave up 3 bases; unmatched junction bases: 6.

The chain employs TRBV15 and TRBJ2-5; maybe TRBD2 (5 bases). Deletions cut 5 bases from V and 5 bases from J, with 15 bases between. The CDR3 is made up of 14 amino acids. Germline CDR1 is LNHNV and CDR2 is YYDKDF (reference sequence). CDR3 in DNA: TGTGCCACCAGCCCCCTGGACCCGGGGGAGACCCAGTACTTC. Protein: CATSPLDPGETQYF.

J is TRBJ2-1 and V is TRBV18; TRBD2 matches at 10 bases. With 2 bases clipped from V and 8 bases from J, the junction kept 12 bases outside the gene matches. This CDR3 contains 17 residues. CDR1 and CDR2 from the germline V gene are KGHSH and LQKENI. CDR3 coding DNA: TGTGCCAGCTCACCAGGTTGGCTAGCGGGAGCAAAGGATGAGCAGTTCTTC. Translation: CASSPGWLAGAKDEQFF.

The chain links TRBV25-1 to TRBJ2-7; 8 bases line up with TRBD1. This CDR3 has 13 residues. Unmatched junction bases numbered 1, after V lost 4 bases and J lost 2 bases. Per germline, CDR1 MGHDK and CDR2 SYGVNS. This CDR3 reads CASSGRGPYEQYF. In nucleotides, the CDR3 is TGTGCCAGCAGTGGCAGGGGGCCCTACGAGCAGTACTTC.

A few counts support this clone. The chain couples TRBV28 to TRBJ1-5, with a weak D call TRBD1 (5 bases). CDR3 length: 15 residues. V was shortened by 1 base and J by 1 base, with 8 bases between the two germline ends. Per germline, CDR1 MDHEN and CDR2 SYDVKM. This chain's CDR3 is CASSLYRSSNQPQHF. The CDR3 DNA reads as TGTGCCAGCAGTTTATACAGGTCAAGCAATCAGCCCCAGCATTTT.

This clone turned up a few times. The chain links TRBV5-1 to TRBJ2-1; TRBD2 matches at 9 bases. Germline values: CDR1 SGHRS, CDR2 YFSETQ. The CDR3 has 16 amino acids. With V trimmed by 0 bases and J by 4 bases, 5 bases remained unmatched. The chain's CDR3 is CASSLVAGGPYNEQFF. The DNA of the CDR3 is TGCGCCAGCAGCTTGGTGGCGGGAGGGCCGTACAATGAGCAGTTCTTC.

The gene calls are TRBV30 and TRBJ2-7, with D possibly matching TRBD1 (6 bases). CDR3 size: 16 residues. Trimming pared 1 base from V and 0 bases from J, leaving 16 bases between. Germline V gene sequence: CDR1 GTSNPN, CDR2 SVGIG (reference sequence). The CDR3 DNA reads TGTGCCTGGAGTGAGCCGGCAGGGGCCGGCTCCTACGAGCAGTACTTC. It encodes CAWSEPAGAGSYEQYF.

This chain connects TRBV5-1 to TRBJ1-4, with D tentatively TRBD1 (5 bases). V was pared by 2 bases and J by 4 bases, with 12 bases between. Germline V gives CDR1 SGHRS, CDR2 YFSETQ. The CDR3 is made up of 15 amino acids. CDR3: CASSLIGADNEKLFF. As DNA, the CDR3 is TGCGCCAGCAGCTTAATAGGGGCGGATAATGAAAAACTGTTTTTT.

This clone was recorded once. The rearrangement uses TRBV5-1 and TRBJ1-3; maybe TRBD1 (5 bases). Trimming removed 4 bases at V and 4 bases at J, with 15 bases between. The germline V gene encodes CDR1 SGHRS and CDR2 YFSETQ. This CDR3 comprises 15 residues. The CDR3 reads CASSQEQGSGNTIYF. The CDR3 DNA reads TGCGCCAGCAGCCAAGAGCAGGGCTCAGGAAACACCATATATTTT.

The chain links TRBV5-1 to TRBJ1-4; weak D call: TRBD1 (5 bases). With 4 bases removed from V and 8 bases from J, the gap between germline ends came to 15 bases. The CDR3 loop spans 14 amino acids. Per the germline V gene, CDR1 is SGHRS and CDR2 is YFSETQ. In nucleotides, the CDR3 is TGCGCCAGCAGCGCCGAGGGGCCCCAAGAAAAACTGTTTTTT. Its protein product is CASSAEGPQEKLFF.

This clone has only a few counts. The CDR3 here is CASSINRGPQPQHF. CDR3 sequence (DNA): TGTGCCAGTAGTATTAACAGGGGGCCACAGCCCCAGCATTTT. The chain couples TRBV19 to TRBJ1-5; TRBD1 aligns across 9 bases. The CDR3 contains 14 residues. J gave up 7 bases and V 3 bases, and 4 bases lay outside the gene matches. The germline CDR1 and CDR2 sequences are LNHDA and SQIVND (reference sequence).

This CDR3 reads CASQPGQHSNEQFF. The CDR3 DNA follows: TGTGCTAGTCAACCGGGACAGCATTCCAATGAGCAGTTCTTC. This chain connects TRBV19 to TRBJ2-1; 7 bases match TRBD1. The germline V gene encodes CDR1 LNHDA and CDR2 SQIVND (reference sequence). CDR3 size: 14 residues.

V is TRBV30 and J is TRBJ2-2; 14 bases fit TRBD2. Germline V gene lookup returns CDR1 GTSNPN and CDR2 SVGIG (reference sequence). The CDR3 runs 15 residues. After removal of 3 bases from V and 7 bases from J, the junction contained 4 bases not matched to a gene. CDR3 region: CAWRGTSGSFGELFF. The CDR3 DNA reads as TGTGCCTGGAGGGGGACTAGCGGGAGCTTCGGGGAGCTGTTTTTT.

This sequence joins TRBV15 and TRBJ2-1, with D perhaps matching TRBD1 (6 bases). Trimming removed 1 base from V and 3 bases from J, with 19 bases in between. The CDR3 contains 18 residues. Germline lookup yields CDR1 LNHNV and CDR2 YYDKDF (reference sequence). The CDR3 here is CATSRGPPGQINYNEQFF. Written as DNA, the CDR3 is TGTGCCACCAGCAGAGGCCCCCCGGGACAAATTAACTACAATGAGCAGTTCTTC.

The CDR3 region is CASSPPTVLGYGYTF. The CDR3 DNA follows: TGTGCCAGCAGCCCCCCGACGGTCCTCGGCTATGGCTACACCTTC. The V gene is TRBV7-8, the J gene TRBJ1-2; D not resolved. V lost 5 bases, J lost 4 bases, and 17 bases lay in between. The germline V gene encodes CDR1 SGHVS and CDR2 FQNEAQ. The CDR3 runs 15 residues.

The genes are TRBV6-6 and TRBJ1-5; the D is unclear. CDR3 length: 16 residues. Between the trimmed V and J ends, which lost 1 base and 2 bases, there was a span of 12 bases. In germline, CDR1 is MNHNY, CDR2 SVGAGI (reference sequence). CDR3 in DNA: TGTGCCAGCAGTTACTTGGGGTTAAGCGGCAATCAGCCCCAGCATTTT. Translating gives CASSYLGLSGNQPQHF.